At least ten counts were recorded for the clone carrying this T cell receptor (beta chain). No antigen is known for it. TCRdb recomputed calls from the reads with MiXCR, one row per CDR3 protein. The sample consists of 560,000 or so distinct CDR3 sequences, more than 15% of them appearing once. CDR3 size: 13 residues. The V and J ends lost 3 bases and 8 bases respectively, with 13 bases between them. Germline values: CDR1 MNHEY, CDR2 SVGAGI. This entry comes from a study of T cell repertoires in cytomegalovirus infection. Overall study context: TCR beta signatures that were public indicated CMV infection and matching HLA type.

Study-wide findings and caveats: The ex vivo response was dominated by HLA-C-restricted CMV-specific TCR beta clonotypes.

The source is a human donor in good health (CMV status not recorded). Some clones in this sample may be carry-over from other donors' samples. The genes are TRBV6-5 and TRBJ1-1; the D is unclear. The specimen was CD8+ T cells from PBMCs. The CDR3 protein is CASSYNRQTEAFF. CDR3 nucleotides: TGTGCCAGCAGTTATAACAGACAAACAGAAGCTTTCTTT.